A selection of T cell receptor beta chains follows, all from one sample in a study of T-cell memory formation after mild COVID-19. Using its own MiXCR run on the 5' RACE reads, TCRdb lists one record per CDR3 protein. The table lists fewer than 650,000 distinct CDR3 sequences, approximately 21% of them singletons. The specimen was PBMCs or a T cell subset sorted from them (not recorded which). The receptors were gathered from an adult woman who had mild COVID-19 (a few samples of this study predate the infection). Cell type and time point are not known. Each CDR3 is given with its conserved first and last residue. The D gene is left open where the match is weak. Part of the rows lack a size; the others show once, few, many or a class for expanded clones.

j_gene	v_gene	abundance	d_gene	CDR3aa	CDR3nt
TRBJ2-3	TRBV4-1	few	.	CASSPAFWGNTQYF	TGCGCCAGCAGCCCCGCTTTTTGGGGAAATACGCAGTATTTT
TRBJ2-1	TRBV6-1	.	TRBD2	CASSEARAGVGEQFF	TGTGCCAGCAGTGAAGCTAGGGCGGGAGTGGGTGAGCAGTTCTTC
TRBJ2-3	TRBV7-2	few	TRBD2	CASSLTGGQTDTQYF	TGTGCCAGCAGCTTAACGGGAGGGCAGACAGATACGCAGTATTTT
TRBJ2-1	TRBV10-2	.	TRBD2	CASRIGTSGSNEQFF	TGCGCCAGCAGAATTGGGACTAGCGGGAGTAATGAGCAGTTCTTC
TRBJ2-7	TRBV5-1	few	.	CASSKYPRSAYEQYF	TGCGCCAGCAGTAAGTACCCCCGGTCAGCCTACGAGCAGTACTTC
TRBJ2-7	TRBV20-1	few	TRBD2	CSANGLAGGLSYEQYF	TGCAGTGCAAACGGACTAGCGGGGGGATTATCCTACGAGCAGTACTTC
TRBJ1-2	TRBV5-6	few	.	CASSFVRINYGYTF	TGTGCCAGCAGCTTCGTCAGGATCAACTATGGCTACACCTTC
TRBJ2-7	TRBV18	.	.	CASSPPSQRHEQYF	TGTGCCAGCTCACCTCCATCCCAGAGGCACGAGCAGTACTTC
TRBJ2-7	TRBV20-1	.	.	CSARALGEQYF	TGCAGTGCTAGAGCCCTGGGGGAGCAGTACTTC
TRBJ2-7	TRBV4-1	few	.	CASSQEVYRAYEQYF	TGCGCCAGCAGCCAAGAGGTCTACAGAGCCTACGAGCAGTACTTC